Listed here is a single TCR beta chain. Clones were read by immunoSEQ multiplex PCR, and TCRdb kept only the in-frame ones, dropping some. The sample includes more than 300,000 clones, about nine tenths seen only once; the top ten take roughly 1.9%. Germline CDR1 reads SGHNT; CDR2 reads YYREEE (reference sequence). This CDR3 contains 15 residues. V lost 0 bases, J lost 1 base, and 3 bases stayed unmatched. These data belong to a study of blood T cell repertoires in COVID-19. Study information: Some COVID-19 samples were acute and others convalescent; all came from the United States, Italy and Spain. The cDNA or gDNA used as material had been derived from T cells, B-cell-depleted T cells, or PBMCs.

The receptor was isolated from a woman between 25 and 40 years old with COVID-19, enrolled during active disease. The rearrangement links TRBV5-4 to TRBJ1-1; 7 bases map to TRBD1. The sequenced sample consisted of peripheral blood. The CDR3 region has the DNA TGTGCCAGCAGCTTGGCTCAGGGGGGGAACACTGAAGCTTTCTTT. It specifies CASSLAQGGNTEAFF.